This entry lists 28 T cell receptor beta chains sequenced from one sample in a study of blood T cell repertoires in COVID-19. Sequencing used immunoSEQ multiplex PCR; TCRdb keeps in-frame clones, though not all of them. The data show about 99,000 clones, about four fifths seen once. Sequencing was done on a sample of peripheral blood. Every receptor here comes from a man in his 70s with active or convalescent COVID-19.

This chain uses TRBV27 with TRBJ1-6; D is unclear. The V end lost 5 bases, the J end lost 2 bases, and 13 bases lay between the germline ends. The CDR3 spans 16 residues. Germline assignment: CDR1 MNHEY and CDR2 SMNVEV (reference sequence). This CDR3 is CASSQIGGTYNSPLHF. In DNA form, the CDR3 reads TGTGCCAGCAGTCAGATTGGAGGCACCTATAATTCACCCCTCCACTTT.

The CDR3 DNA reads as TGCGCCAGCAGCTTGGTCGGCGGGGGGGCGCCCCAAGAGACCCAGTACTTC. Translating gives CASSLVGGGAPQETQYF. The V call is TRBV5-1, the J call TRBJ2-5; 9 bases are a match to TRBD2. The germline CDR1 and CDR2 sequences are SGHRS and YFSETQ. V lost 0 bases, J lost 1 base, and 7 bases stayed unmatched. The CDR3 runs 17 residues.

The V call is TRBV7-9, the J call TRBJ1-5, with 9 bases matching TRBD1. The germline V gene encodes CDR1 SEHNR and CDR2 FQNEAQ (reference sequence). This CDR3 contains 16 residues. Germline trimming cut 5 bases from V and 5 bases from J; bases unmatched to any gene: 10. DNA for the CDR3: TGTGCCAGCAGCCAAATACAGGGGGCGGTACATCAGCCCCAGCATTTT. This sequence encodes CASSQIQGAVHQPQHF.

This clone was counted once. At one boundary the junction diverges from the germline segment, which might be a read error. The rearrangement joins TRBV7-2 to TRBJ2-3; 7 nucleotides agree with TRBD2. The CDR3 sequence is 12 residues long. Germline CDR1 and CDR2: SGHTA and FQGNSA. This CDR3 is CASSLETLAVRF. In DNA, the CDR3 is TGTGCCAGCAGCTTAGAAACCCTAGCGGTCCGTTTT.

The rearrangement joins TRBV5-6 to TRBJ2-3; weak D call: TRBD1 (7 bases). Trimming took off 3 bases at V and 6 bases at J, with 14 bases between the two ends. The CDR3 has 14 residues. Germline loops: CDR1 SGHDT, CDR2 YYEEEE. CDR3 in DNA: TGTGCCAGCAGCTGGGGGGACAGATCGGATACGCAGTATTTT. It codes for CASSWGDRSDTQYF.

V gene TRBV2 combines with J gene TRBJ2-7; tentatively, D is TRBD2 (5 bases). The CDR3 has 12 amino acids. In germline, CDR1 is SNHLY, CDR2 FYNNEI. The V end lost 7 bases, the J end lost 2 bases, and 9 bases lay between the germline ends. In DNA, the CDR3 is TGTGCCAGCAAGACGGGAACCTACGAGCAGTACTTC. It yields the protein CASKTGTYEQYF.

The chain recombines TRBV7-2 with TRBJ2-1, with D maybe TRBD1 (7 bases). The CDR3 length is 12 residues. Trimming took 5 bases from V and 16 from J, leaving 18 bases between them. CDR1 and CDR2 from the germline V gene are SGHTA and FQGNSA. The CDR3 region has the DNA TGTGCCAGCAGCCCCCAGGGGGAGGTTGTATTCTTC. Protein sequence: CASSPQGEVVFF.

The chain uses TRBV11-2 and TRBJ1-3; D is uncertain. Germline assignment: CDR1 SGHAT and CDR2 FQNNGV. CDR3 length: 20 residues. V lost 0 bases to trimming and J lost 0 bases, with 21 bases between them. Here the CDR3 DNA reads TGTGCCAGCAGCTTAGAAGGGCCGGGGAGCGCGGATGCCTCTGGAAACACCATATATTTT. Translating gives CASSLEGPGSADASGNTIYF.

The V and J genes are TRBV18 and TRBJ1-1, with D possibly matching TRBD1 (5 bases). From germline, CDR1 is KGHSH and CDR2 LQKENI. CDR3 size: 15 residues. V was trimmed by 2 bases and J by 4 bases, leaving 14 bases between them. The CDR3 region has the DNA TGTGCCAGCTCACCAATCGCCGGGACTATCACTGAAGCTTTCTTT. Amino acids: CASSPIAGTITEAFF.

V usage is TRBV7-8 and J usage is TRBJ2-5; D uncertain. Trimming shortened V by 0 bases and J by 6 bases, and 23 bases separated the two germline ends. Germline CDR1 reads SGHVS; CDR2 reads FQNEAQ. The CDR3 loop spans 18 amino acids. CDR3 DNA sequence: TGTGCCAGCAGCTTAGCCGCCGGTAGCAGTTCCTTTAGTAAGACCCAGTACTTC. Protein: CASSLAAGSSSFSKTQYF. Based on the CDR3 plus reference TRBV7-8 and TRBJ2-5, the full variable domain is GAGVSQSPRYKVAKRGQDVALRCDPISGHVSLFWYQQALGQGPEFLTYFQNEAQLDKSGLPSDRFFAERPEGSVSTLKIQRTQQEDSAVYLCASSLAAGSSSFSKTQYFGPGTRLLVL.

The rearrangement uses TRBV19 and TRBJ1-1; no clear D gene. The germline V gene has CDR1 LNHDA and CDR2 SQIVND (reference sequence). Between the trimmed V and J ends, which lost 10 bases and 0 bases, there was a span of 12 bases. This CDR3 region has 13 residues. The CDR3 DNA reads TGTGCCACCGCCCGGTTCATGAACACTGAAGCTTTCTTT. It translates to CATARFMNTEAFF. The whole variable domain, remainder taken from reference TRBV19 and TRBJ1-1, is DGGITQSPKYLFRKEGQNVTLSCEQNLNHDAMYWYRQDPGQGLRLIYYSQIVNDFQKGDIAEGYSVSREKKESFPLTVTSAQKNPTAFYLCATARFMNTEAFFGQGTRLTVV.

The chain carries TRBV7-2 and TRBJ2-2; 9 nucleotides align to TRBD2. Trimming cost V 6 bases and J 6 bases; bases outside gene matches: 8. This CDR3 has 15 amino acids. The germline CDR1 and CDR2 sequences are SGHTA and FQGNSA. The CDR3 DNA reads TGTGCCAGCAGTCAGAGGCTAGCGGGGTCCGGGGAGCTGTTTTTT. Translating gives CASSQRLAGSGELFF.

The count of this clone is one. The chain combines TRBV3-1 (or the pseudogene TRBV3-2) with TRBJ2-1; 7 bases are a match to TRBD1. There are 18 residues in the CDR3. The V and J ends lost 2 bases and 0 bases, in that order; junction bases with no gene match: 10. Germline loops: CDR1 LGHDT, CDR2 YNNKEL (reference sequence). CDR3 amino acids: CASSQRLRQGSSYNEQFF. The CDR3 nucleotides read TGTGCCAGCAGCCAACGGCTTAGACAGGGCAGCTCCTACAATGAGCAGTTCTTC.

The chain couples TRBV7-2 to TRBJ2-7, with TRBD1 identical over 9 bases. The CDR3 is 14 amino acids. Germline CDR1 and CDR2: SGHTA and FQGNSA. V lost 6 bases and J lost 5; bases outside the gene matches: 8. CDR3 DNA sequence: TGTGCCAGCAGGTTGACAGGGGGGATCCACGAGCAGTACTTC. Translation gives CASRLTGGIHEQYF.

J is TRBJ1-4 and V is TRBV18, with D perhaps TRBD1 (5 bases). Germline loops: CDR1 KGHSH, CDR2 LQKENI. Trimming took 3 bases from V and 3 from J, leaving 17 bases between them. CDR3 length: 17 residues. This chain's CDR3 is CASSPLGGVQANEKLFF. In nucleotides, the CDR3 is TGTGCCAGCTCACCTCTTGGAGGGGTCCAAGCTAATGAAAAACTGTTTTTT.

V and J are TRBV7-9 and TRBJ1-1; 7 bases fit TRBD1. V was clipped by 5 bases and J by 6 bases; unmatched bases: 6. CDR3 length equals 13 residues. Germline V lookup: CDR1 SEHNR, CDR2 FQNEAQ (reference sequence). The DNA of the CDR3 is TGTGCCAGCAGCCTTATAGGGGGCCCTGAAGCTTTCTTT. It encodes CASSLIGGPEAFF.

V usage is TRBV4-2 and J usage is TRBJ1-1, with D perhaps matching TRBD1 (5 bases). The CDR3 is made up of 14 amino acids. V gave up 0 bases and J gave up 10 bases, with 15 bases separating them. The germline gives CDR1 LGHNA, CDR2 YNFKEQ. The CDR3 sequence: CASSQELGVGVAFF. The CDR3 DNA reads TGTGCCAGCAGCCAAGAATTAGGGGTTGGGGTAGCTTTCTTT.

The chain joins TRBV6-2 or TRBV6-3 to TRBJ1-1, with no clear D. Germline CDR1 and CDR2: MNHEY and SVGEGT. This CDR3 is built from 15 residues. V lost 6 bases and J 1 base, leaving 15 bases between the germline ends. DNA for the CDR3: TGTGCCAGCAGCCCACACGGAACAGCGAACACTGAAGCTTTCTTT. Its protein is CASSPHGTANTEAFF.

V usage is TRBV5-1 and J usage is TRBJ2-3; 8 bases line up with TRBD2. V gave up 0 bases and J gave up 2 bases; unmatched junction bases: 11. The CDR3 covers 18 residues. The germline V gene has CDR1 SGHRS and CDR2 YFSETQ. CDR3 residues: CASSLARRGALTTDTQYF. The CDR3 nucleotides read TGCGCCAGCAGCTTGGCGCGGCGGGGGGCCCTAACCACAGATACGCAGTATTTT.

This chain uses TRBV19 with TRBJ1-1; 9 nucleotides match TRBD1. The CDR3 spans 13 residues. Looked up from germline, CDR1 is LNHDA and CDR2 is SQIVND (reference sequence). V was clipped by 6 bases and J by 5 bases; unmatched bases: 4. CDR3 nucleotide sequence: TGTGCCAGTAGGAGGGACAGGGTAACTGAAGCTTTCTTT. Translated, it gives CASRRDRVTEAFF.

This chain links TRBV30 with TRBJ2-7; D is possibly TRBD1 (6 bases). There are 12 residues in the CDR3. Germline V CDR1 and CDR2: GTSNPN, SVGIG (reference sequence). Trimming shortened V by 4 bases and J by 3 bases, and 10 bases separated the two germline ends. CDR3 protein: CAWTTGNYEQYF. DNA for the CDR3: TGTGCCTGGACCACAGGGAACTACGAGCAGTACTTC.

The gene calls are TRBV28 and TRBJ2-3; 8 positions match TRBD2. Germline CDR1 and CDR2: MDHEN and SYDVKM. The CDR3 is 15 residues long. V was pared by 3 bases and J by 1 base, with 3 bases of the junction left unmatched. CDR3 loop: CASSFAGGGTDTQYF. CDR3 DNA sequence: TGTGCCAGCAGTTTTGCGGGGGGTGGCACAGATACGCAGTATTTT.

The chain links TRBV24-1 to TRBJ2-1; D is undetermined. The ends were cut back, 3 bases at V and 2 bases at J, with 4 bases in the middle. CDR1 and CDR2 (germline): KGHDR, SFDVKD. CDR3 length: 13 residues. The DNA of the CDR3 is TGTGCCACCAGTGATGTCGCCTACAATGAGCAGTTCTTC. This translates into CATSDVAYNEQFF.

This rearrangement joins TRBV13 to TRBJ1-3; D remains ambiguous. The ends were cut back, 0 bases at V and 0 bases at J, with 12 bases in the middle. Germline loops: CDR1 PRHDT, CDR2 FYEKMQ (reference sequence). CDR3 size: 17 residues. CDR3 nucleotide sequence: TGTGCCAGCAGCTTAGGGCCCCTAGTGGACTCTGGAAACACCATATATTTT. This sequence encodes CASSLGPLVDSGNTIYF. Variable domain in full (rest from reference TRBV13 and TRBJ1-3): AAGVIQSPRHLIKEKRETATLKCYPIPRHDTVYWYQQGPGQDPQFLISFYEKMQSDKGSIPDRFSAQQFSDYHSELNMSSLELGDSALYFCASSLGPLVDSGNTIYFGEGSWLTVV.

This chain joins TRBV30 and TRBJ1-5, with D tentatively TRBD1 (5 bases). Germline CDR1 GTSNPN, CDR2 SVGIG (reference sequence). This CDR3 is built from 15 residues. Trimming left V 0 bases short and J 3 bases short, with 12 bases between. The CDR3 sequence: CAWSVPQGNNQPQHF. In DNA form, the CDR3 reads TGTGCCTGGAGTGTACCTCAGGGAAACAATCAGCCCCAGCATTTT.

V and J are TRBV7-8 and TRBJ1-5; D is uncertain. CDR1 and CDR2 (germline): SGHVS, FQNEAQ. V was shortened by 6 bases and J by 0 bases, with 3 bases between the two germline ends. The CDR3 is 12 amino acids. The CDR3 sequence: CASSNSNQPQHF. The CDR3 DNA is TGTGCCAGCAGTAATAGCAATCAGCCCCAGCATTTT. The complete variable domain, with remaining parts taken from reference TRBV7-8 and TRBJ1-5, reads GAGVSQSPRYKVAKRGQDVALRCDPISGHVSLFWYQQALGQGPEFLTYFQNEAQLDKSGLPSDRFFAERPEGSVSTLKIQRTQQEDSAVYLCASSNSNQPQHFGDGTRLSIL.

V and J are TRBV6-5 and TRBJ2-2, with 8 bases fitting TRBD1. The CDR3 extends over 15 amino acids. The V segment lost 5 bases and the J segment 7 bases; nucleotides outside the gene matches: 9. CDR1 and CDR2 from the germline V gene are MNHEY and SVGAGI. The CDR3 nucleotides are TGTGCCAGCAGTCGCGGGACAGGCGCTGTCGGGGAGCTGTTTTTT. It yields the protein CASSRGTGAVGELFF.

The gene calls are TRBV28 and TRBJ1-1; weak D call: TRBD1 (5 bases). From germline, CDR1 is MDHEN and CDR2 SYDVKM. V lost 10 bases and J lost 0, with 9 bases in between. This CDR3 has 12 amino acids. In nucleotides, the CDR3 is TGTGCCACCCGGGGGATGAACACTGAAGCTTTCTTT. Protein: CATRGMNTEAFF.